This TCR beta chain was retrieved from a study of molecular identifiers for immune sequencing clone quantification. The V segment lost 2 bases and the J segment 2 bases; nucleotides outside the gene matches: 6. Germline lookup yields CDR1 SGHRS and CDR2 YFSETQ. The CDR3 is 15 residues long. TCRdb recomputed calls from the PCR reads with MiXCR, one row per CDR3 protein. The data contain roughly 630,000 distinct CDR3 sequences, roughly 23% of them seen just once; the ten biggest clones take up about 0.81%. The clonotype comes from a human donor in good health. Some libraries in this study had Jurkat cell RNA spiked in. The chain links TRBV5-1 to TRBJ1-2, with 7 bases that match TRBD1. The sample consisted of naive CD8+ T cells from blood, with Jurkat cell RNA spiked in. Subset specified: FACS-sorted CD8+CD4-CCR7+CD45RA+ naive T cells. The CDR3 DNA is TGCGCCAGCAGCTTCGCTACAGGGGTAAACTATGGCTACACCTTC. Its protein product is CASSFATGVNYGYTF.